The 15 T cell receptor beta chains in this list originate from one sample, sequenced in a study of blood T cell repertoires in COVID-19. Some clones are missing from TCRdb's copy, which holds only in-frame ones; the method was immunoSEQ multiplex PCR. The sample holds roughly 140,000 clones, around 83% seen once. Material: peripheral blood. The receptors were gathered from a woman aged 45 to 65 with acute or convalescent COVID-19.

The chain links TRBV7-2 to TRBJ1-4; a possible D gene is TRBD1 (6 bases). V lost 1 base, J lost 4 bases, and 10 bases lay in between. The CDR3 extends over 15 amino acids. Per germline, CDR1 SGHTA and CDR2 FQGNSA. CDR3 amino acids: CASSLEQGYNEKLFF. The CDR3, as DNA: TGTGCCAGCAGCTTAGAACAGGGTTATAATGAAAAACTGTTTTTT.

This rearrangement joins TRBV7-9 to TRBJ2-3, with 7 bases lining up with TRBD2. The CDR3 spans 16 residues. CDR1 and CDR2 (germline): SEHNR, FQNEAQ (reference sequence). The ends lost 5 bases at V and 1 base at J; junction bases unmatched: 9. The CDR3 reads CASSLSRGDRTDTQYF. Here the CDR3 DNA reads TGTGCCAGCAGCCTTAGCCGGGGGGACCGCACAGATACGCAGTATTTT.

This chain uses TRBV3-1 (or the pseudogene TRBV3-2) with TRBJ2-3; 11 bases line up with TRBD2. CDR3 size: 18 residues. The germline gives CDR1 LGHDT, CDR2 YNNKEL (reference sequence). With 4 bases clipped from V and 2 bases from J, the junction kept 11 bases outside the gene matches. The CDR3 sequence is CASSPLSLAGETTDTQYF. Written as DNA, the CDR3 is TGTGCCAGCAGCCCTCTTTCACTAGCGGGGGAAACCACAGATACGCAGTATTTT.

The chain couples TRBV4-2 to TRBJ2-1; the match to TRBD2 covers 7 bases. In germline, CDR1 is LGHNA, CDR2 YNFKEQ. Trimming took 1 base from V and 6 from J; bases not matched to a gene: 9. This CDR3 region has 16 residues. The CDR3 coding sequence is TGTGCCAGCAGCCAAGCGGGTAGGGTAGCGGGCAATGAGCAGTTCTTC. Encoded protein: CASSQAGRVAGNEQFF.

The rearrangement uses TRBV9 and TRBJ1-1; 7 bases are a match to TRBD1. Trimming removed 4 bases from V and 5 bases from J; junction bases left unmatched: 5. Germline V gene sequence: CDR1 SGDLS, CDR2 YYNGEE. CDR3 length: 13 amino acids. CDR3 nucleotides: TGTGCCAGCAGCAGACAGGGCGGAACTGAAGCTTTCTTT. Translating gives CASSRQGGTEAFF.

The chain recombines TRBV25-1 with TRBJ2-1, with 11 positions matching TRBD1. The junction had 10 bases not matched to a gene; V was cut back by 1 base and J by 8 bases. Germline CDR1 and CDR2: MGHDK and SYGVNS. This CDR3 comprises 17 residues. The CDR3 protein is CASSESFRTGGIDEQFF. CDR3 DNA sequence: TGTGCCAGCAGTGAATCGTTTAGGACAGGGGGCATCGATGAGCAGTTCTTC.

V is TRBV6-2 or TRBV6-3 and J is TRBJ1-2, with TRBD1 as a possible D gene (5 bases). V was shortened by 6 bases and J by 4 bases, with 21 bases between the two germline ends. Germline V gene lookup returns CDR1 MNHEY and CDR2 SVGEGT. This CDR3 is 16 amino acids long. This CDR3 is CASSLRRDFDPYGYTF. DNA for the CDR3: TGTGCCAGCAGCCTGCGCCGGGACTTTGACCCCTATGGCTACACCTTC.

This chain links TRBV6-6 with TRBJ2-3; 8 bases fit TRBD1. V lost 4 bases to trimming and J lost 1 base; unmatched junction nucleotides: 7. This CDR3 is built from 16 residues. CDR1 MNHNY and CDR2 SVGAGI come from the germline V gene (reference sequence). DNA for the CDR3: TGTGCCAGCAGTTTCCCCCCGGGACAGGGCACAGATACGCAGTATTTT. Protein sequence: CASSFPPGQGTDTQYF.

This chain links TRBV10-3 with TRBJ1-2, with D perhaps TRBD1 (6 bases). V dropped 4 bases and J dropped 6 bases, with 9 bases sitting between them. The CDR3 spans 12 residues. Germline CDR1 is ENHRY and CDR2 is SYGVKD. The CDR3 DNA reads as TGTGCCATCAGTGCGGCAGGGGATGGCTACACCTTC. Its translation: CAISAAGDGYTF.

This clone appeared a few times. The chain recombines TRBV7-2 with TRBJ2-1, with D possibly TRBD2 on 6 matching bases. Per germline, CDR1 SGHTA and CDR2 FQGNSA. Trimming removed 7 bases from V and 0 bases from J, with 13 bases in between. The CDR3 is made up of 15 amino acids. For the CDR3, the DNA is TGTGCCAGCACGCCGGGAGCCAGCTCCTACAATGAGCAGTTCTTC. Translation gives CASTPGASSYNEQFF.

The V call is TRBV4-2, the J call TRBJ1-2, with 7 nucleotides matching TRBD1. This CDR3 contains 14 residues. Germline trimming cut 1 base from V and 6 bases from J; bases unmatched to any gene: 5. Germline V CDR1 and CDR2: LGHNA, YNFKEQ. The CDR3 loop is CASSQGGQRNGYTF. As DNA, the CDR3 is TGTGCCAGCAGCCAAGGGGGACAGAGAAATGGCTACACCTTC.

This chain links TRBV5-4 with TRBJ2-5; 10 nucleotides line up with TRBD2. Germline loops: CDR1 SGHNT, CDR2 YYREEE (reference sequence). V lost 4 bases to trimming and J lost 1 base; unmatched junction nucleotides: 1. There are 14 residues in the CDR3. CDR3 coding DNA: TGTGCCAGCAGCCTAGCGGGGGCCCAAGAGACCCAGTACTTC. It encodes CASSLAGAQETQYF.

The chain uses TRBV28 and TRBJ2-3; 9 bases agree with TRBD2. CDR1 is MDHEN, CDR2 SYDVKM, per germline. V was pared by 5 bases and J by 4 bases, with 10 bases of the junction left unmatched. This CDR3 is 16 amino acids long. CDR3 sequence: CASSPSSGLAPDTQYF. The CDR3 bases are TGTGCCAGCAGTCCTTCTTCTGGACTAGCGCCAGATACGCAGTATTTT.

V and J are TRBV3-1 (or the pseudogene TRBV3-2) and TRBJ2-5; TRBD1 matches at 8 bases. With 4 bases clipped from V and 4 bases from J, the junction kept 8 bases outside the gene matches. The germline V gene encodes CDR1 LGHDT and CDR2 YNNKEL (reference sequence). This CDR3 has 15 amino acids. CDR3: CASSLRQGPGETQYF. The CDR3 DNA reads TGTGCCAGCAGCCTTAGACAGGGGCCTGGAGAGACCCAGTACTTC.

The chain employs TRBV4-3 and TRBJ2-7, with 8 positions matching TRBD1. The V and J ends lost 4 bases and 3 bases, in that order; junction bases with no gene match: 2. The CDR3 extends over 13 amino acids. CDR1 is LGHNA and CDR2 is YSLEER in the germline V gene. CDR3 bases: TGCGCCAGCAGCCGCGGACAGGGCTACGAGCAGTACTTC. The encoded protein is CASSRGQGYEQYF.